This is a list of T cell receptor beta chains from one sample in a study of cytomegalovirus exposure and HLA in healthy donors. Sequenced by immunoSEQ multiplex PCR; TCRdb stores in-frame clones only, minus some. The sample contains fewer than 80,000 clones, roughly 74% of which appear only once. Material: PBMCs. These receptors originate from a woman between 55 and 75 years old in good health and CMV-seropositive. The CDR3 runs from the conserved cysteine through the conserved F or W. A D gene is named only where the DNA matches it firmly. Where a row states a size, it is once, few, many or the class of an expanded clone; other rows omit it.

V	size	J	D	CDR3	DNA
TRBV9	NA	TRBJ1-6	NA	CASGRSSYNSPLHF	TGTGCCAGCGGGCGAAGCTCCTATAATTCACCCCTCCACTTT
TRBV5-1	few	TRBJ2-7	TRBD1	CASSLAGQGIPYEQYF	TGCGCCAGCAGCTTGGCGGGACAGGGGATCCCCTACGAGCAGTACTTC
TRBV18	NA	TRBJ2-2	NA	CASSPRLLNTGELFF	TGTGCCAGCTCACCCAGGCTCCTGAACACCGGGGAGCTGTTTTTT
TRBV6-6	NA	TRBJ2-1	TRBD1	CASRQGAGEQFF	TGTGCCAGCAGACAGGGGGCTGGTGAGCAGTTCTTC
TRBV11-1	NA	TRBJ2-6	TRBD1	CASSAQGAGANVLTF	TGTGCCAGCAGCGCACAGGGGGCTGGGGCCAACGTCCTGACTTTC
TRBV7-9	NA	TRBJ1-5	NA	CASSLVPGPLGGNQPQHF	TGTGCCAGCAGCTTAGTCCCAGGACCCCTCGGGGGCAATCAGCCCCAGCATTTT
TRBV11-3	NA	TRBJ2-1	TRBD1	CASSLAGQVPYNEQFF	TGTGCCAGCAGCTTAGCGGGACAGGTCCCCTACAATGAGCAGTTCTTC
TRBV11-3	NA	TRBJ2-1	TRBD2	CASSLAGTSINEQFF	TGTGCCAGCAGCTTGGCCGGGACTAGTATAAATGAGCAGTTCTTC
TRBV6-4	NA	TRBJ1-2	TRBD1	CASSEGTDSNYGYTF	TGTGCCAGCAGTGAGGGGACAGATAGTAACTATGGCTACACCTTC
TRBV6-1	NA	TRBJ1-3	NA	CASSLDISGNTIYF	TGTGCCAGCAGTTTGGACATCTCTGGAAACACCATATATTTT
TRBV11-2	NA	TRBJ2-1	NA	CASSLEAAGRQFF	TGTGCCAGCAGCTTAGAGGCAGCGGGCAGGCAGTTCTTC
TRBV9	NA	TRBJ1-1	NA	CASSPGGPKNTEAFF	TGTGCCAGCAGCCCAGGAGGGCCCAAAAACACTGAAGCTTTCTTT
TRBV19	NA	TRBJ1-1	TRBD1	CASTGTGDTEAFF	TGTGCCAGTACGGGGACAGGCGACACTGAAGCTTTCTTT
TRBV7-9	NA	TRBJ2-1	TRBD2	CASSPPSGSNNEQFF	TGTGCCAGCAGCCCTCCTAGCGGCTCTAACAATGAGCAGTTCTTC
TRBV7-9	NA	TRBJ1-4	TRBD1	CASSLEGTENEKLFF	TGTGCCAGCAGCTTAGAGGGGACAGAGAATGAAAAACTGTTTTTT